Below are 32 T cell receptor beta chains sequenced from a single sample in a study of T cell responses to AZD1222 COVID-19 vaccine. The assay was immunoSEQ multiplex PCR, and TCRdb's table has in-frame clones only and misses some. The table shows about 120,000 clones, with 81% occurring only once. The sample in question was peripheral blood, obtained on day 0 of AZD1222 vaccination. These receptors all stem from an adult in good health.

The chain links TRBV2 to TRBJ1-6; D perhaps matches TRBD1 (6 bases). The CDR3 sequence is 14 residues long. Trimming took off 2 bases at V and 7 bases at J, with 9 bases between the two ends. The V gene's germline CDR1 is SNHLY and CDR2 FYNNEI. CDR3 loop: CASSEQGLNSPLHF. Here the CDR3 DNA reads TGTGCCAGCAGTGAACAGGGGTTAAATTCACCCCTCCACTTT.

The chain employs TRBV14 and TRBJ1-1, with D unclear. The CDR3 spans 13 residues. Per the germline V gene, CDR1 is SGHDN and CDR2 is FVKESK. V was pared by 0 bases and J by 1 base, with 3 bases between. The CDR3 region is CASSQERNTEAFF. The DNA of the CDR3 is TGTGCCAGCAGCCAAGAAAGGAACACTGAAGCTTTCTTT.

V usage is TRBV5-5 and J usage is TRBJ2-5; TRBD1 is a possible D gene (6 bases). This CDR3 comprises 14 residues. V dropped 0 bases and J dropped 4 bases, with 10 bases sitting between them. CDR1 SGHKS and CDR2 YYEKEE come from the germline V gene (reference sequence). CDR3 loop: CASSLEAGAETQYF. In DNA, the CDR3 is TGTGCCAGCAGCTTGGAGGCAGGGGCAGAGACCCAGTACTTC.

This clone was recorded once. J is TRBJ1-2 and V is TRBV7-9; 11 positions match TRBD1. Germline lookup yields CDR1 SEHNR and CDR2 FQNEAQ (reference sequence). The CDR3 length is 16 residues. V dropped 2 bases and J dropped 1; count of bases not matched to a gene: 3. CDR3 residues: CASSLRTGGFNYGYTF. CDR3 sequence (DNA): TGTGCCAGCAGCTTACGGACAGGGGGCTTTAACTATGGCTACACCTTC.

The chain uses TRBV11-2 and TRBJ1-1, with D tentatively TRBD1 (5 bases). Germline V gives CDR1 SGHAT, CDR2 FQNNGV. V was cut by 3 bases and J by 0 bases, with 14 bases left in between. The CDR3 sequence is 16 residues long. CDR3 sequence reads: CASSLAGREMNTEAFF. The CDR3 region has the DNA TGTGCCAGCAGCTTGGCGGGGCGGGAAATGAACACTGAAGCTTTCTTT.

CDR3 coding DNA: TGTGCCAGCAGCCGCGGGGGAGTCACAGATACGCAGTATTTT. Translating it yields CASSRGGVTDTQYF. V gene TRBV28 combines with J gene TRBJ2-3, with 7 bases matching TRBD2. CDR3 length equals 14 residues. V gave up 6 bases and J gave up 2 bases; unmatched junction bases: 5. CDR1 is MDHEN and CDR2 is SYDVKM in the germline V gene.

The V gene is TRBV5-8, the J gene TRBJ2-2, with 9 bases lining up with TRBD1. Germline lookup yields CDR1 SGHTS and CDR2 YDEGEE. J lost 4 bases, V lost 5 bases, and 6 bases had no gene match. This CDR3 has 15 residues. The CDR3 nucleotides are TGTGCCAGCAGTCTACAGGGGGCCGGCACCGGGGAGCTGTTTTTT. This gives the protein CASSLQGAGTGELFF.

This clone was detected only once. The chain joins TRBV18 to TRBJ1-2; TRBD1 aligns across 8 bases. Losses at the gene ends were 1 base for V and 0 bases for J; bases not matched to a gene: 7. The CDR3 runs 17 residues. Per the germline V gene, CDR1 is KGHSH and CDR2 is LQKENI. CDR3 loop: CASSPQAGGRANYGYTF. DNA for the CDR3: TGTGCCAGCTCACCACAGGCAGGGGGCCGAGCTAACTATGGCTACACCTTC.

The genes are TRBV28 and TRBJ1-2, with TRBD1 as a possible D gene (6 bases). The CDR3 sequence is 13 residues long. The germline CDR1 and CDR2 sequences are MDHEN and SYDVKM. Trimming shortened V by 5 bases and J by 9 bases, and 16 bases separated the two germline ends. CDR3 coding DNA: TGTGCCAGCAGTAGACCCCCAGGGGCCCGCTACACCTTC. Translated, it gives CASSRPPGARYTF.

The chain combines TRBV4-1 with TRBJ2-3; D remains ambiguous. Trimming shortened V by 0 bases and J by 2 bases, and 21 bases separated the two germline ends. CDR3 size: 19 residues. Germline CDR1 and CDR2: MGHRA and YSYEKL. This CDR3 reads CASSQEPISPGWPTDTQYF. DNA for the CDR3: TGCGCCAGCAGCCAAGAACCGATCTCTCCGGGCTGGCCCACAGATACGCAGTATTTT.

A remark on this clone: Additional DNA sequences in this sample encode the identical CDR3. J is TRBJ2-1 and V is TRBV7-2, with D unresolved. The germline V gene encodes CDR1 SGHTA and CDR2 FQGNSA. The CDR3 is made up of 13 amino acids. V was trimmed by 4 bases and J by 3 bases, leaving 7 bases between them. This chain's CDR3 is CASSSTVYNEQFF. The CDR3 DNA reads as TGTGCCAGCAGCTCGACTGTCTACAATGAGCAGTTCTTC. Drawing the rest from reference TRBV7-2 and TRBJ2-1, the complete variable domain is GAGVSQSPSNKVTEKGKDVELRCDPISGHTALYWYRQSLGQGLEFLIYFQGNSAPDKSGLPSDRFSAERTGGSVSTLTIQRTQQEDSAVYLCASSSTVYNEQFFGPGTRLTVL.

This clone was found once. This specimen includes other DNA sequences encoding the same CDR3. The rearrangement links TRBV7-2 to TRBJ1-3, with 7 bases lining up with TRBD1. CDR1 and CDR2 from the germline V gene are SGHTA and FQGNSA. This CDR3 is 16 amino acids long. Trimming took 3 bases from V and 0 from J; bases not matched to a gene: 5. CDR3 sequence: CASSLAGQSSGNTIYF. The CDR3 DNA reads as TGTGCCAGCAGCTTGGCGGGACAGAGCTCTGGAAACACCATATATTTT.

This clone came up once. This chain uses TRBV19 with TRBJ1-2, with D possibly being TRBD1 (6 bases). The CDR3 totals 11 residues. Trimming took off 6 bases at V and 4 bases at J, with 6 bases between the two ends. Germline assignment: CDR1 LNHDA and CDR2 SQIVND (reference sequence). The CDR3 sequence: CASRDSYGYTF. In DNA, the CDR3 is TGTGCCAGTAGGGACAGCTATGGCTACACCTTC.

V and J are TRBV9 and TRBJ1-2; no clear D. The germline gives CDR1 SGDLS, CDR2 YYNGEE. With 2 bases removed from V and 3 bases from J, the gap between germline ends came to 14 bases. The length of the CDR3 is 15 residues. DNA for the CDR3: TGTGCCAGCAGCGTCGGGCGGGTTTCGGACTATGGCTACACCTTC. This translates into CASSVGRVSDYGYTF.

Here the CDR3 reads CASSYSPGTGELFF. DNA of the CDR3: TGTGCCAGCAGTTACAGCCCAGGGACCGGGGAGCTGTTTTTT. This chain links TRBV6-5 with TRBJ2-2; weak D call: TRBD1 (5 bases). This CDR3 spans 14 amino acids. CDR1 is MNHEY and CDR2 is SVGAGI in the germline V gene. Trimming took 2 bases from V and 5 from J, leaving 9 bases between them.

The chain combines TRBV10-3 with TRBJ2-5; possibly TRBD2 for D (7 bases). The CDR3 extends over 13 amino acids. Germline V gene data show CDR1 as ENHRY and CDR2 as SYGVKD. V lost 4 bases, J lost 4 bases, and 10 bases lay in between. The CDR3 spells CAISGGGGETQYF. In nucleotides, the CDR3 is TGTGCCATCAGTGGAGGGGGGGGAGAGACCCAGTACTTC.

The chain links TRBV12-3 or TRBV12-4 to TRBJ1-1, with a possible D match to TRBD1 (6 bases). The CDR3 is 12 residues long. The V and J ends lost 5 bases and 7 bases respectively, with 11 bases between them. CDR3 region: CASSSGQYEAFF. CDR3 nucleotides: TGTGCCAGCAGTAGTGGACAGTATGAAGCTTTCTTT.

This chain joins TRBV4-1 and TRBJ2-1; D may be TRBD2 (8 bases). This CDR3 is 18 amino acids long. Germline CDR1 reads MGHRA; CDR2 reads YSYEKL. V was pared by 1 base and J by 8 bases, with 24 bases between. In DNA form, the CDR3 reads TGCGCCAGCAGCCAAGTCACGGGGGGGACAGATGGTTGGGATGAGCAGTTCTTC. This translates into CASSQVTGGTDGWDEQFF.

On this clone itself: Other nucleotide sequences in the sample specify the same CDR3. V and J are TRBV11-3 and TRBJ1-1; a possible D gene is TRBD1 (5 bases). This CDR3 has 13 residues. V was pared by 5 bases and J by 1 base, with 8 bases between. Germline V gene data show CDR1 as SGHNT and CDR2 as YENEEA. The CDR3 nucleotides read TGTGCCAGCAGCCTGGGACGGAACACTGAAGCTTTCTTT. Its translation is CASSLGRNTEAFF.

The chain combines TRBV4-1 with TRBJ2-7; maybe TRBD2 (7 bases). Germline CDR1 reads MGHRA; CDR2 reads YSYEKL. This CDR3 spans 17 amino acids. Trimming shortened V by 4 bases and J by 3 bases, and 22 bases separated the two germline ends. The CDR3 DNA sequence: TGCGCCAGCAGCCCTCTTGGTCTTAAGGGGGGGGGCTACGAGCAGTACTTC. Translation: CASSPLGLKGGGYEQYF.

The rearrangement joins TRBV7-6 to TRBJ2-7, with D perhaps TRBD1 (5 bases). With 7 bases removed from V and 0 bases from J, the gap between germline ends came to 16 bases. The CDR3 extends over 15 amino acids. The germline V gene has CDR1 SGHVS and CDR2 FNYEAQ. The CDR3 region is CASILGTGNSYEQYF. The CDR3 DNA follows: TGTGCCAGCATCCTGGGCACAGGTAACTCCTACGAGCAGTACTTC.

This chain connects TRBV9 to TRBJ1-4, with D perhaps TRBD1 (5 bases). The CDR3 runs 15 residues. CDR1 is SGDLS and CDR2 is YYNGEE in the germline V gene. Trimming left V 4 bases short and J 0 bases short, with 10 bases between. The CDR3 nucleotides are TGTGCCAGCAGCCGACAGAGTGCAACTAATGAAAAACTGTTTTTT. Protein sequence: CASSRQSATNEKLFF. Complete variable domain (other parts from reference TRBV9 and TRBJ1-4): DSGVTQTPKHLITATGQRVTLRCSPRSGDLSVYWYQQSLDQGLQFLIQYYNGEERAKGNILERFSAQQFPDLHSELNLSSLELGDSALYFCASSRQSATNEKLFFGSGTQLSVL.

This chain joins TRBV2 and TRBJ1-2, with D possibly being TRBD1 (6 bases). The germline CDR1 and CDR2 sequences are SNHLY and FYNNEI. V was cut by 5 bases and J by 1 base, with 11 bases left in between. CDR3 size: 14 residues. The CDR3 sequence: CASSLGQLNYGYTF. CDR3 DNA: TGTGCCAGCAGTCTCGGACAGCTTAACTATGGCTACACCTTC.

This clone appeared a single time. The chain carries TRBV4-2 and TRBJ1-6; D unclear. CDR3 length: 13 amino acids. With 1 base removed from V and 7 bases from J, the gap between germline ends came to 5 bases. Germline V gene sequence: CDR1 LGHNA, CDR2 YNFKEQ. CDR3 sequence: CASSQGSNSPLHF. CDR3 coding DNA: TGTGCCAGCAGCCAAGGCAGCAATTCACCCCTCCACTTT.

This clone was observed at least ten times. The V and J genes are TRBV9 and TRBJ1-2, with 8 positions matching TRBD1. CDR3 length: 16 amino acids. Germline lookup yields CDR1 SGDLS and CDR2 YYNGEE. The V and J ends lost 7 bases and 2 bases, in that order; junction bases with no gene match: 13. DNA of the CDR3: TGTGCCAGCGCACCGACAATGGGACAGGCCAACTATGGCTACACCTTC. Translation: CASAPTMGQANYGYTF. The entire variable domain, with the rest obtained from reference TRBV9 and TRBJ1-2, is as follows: DSGVTQTPKHLITATGQRVTLRCSPRSGDLSVYWYQQSLDQGLQFLIQYYNGEERAKGNILERFSAQQFPDLHSELNLSSLELGDSALYFCASAPTMGQANYGYTFGSGTRLTVV.

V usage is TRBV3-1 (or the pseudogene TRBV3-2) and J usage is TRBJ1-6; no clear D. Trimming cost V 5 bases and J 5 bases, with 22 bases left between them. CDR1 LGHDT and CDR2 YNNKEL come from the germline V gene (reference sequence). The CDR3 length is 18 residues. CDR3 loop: CASSGNLPFHNHNSPLHF. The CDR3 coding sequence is TGTGCCAGCAGCGGCAACCTCCCATTTCATAATCATAATTCACCCCTCCACTTT.

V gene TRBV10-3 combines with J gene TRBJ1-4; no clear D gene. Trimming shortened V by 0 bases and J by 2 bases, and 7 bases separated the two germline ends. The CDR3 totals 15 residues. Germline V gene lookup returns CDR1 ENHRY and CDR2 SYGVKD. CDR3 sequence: CAISESSSTNEKLFF. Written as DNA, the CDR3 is TGTGCCATCAGTGAGTCCAGTAGCACTAATGAAAAACTGTTTTTT.

CDR3 loop: CASRVLAEGSYEQYF. Written as DNA, the CDR3 is TGTGCCAGCAGGGTACTAGCGGAGGGCTCCTACGAGCAGTACTTC. This chain connects TRBV9 to TRBJ2-7; the match to TRBD2 covers 8 bases. CDR3 length equals 15 residues. The V and J ends lost 5 bases and 0 bases, in that order; junction bases with no gene match: 7. Germline assignment: CDR1 SGDLS and CDR2 YYNGEE.

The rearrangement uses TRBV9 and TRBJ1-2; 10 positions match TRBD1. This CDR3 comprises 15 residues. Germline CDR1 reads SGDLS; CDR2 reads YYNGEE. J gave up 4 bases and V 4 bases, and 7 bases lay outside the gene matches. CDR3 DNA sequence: TGTGCCAGCAGCAACTCCCGGGACAGGGGCTATGGCTACACCTTC. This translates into CASSNSRDRGYGYTF. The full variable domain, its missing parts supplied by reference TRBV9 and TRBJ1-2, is DSGVTQTPKHLITATGQRVTLRCSPRSGDLSVYWYQQSLDQGLQFLIQYYNGEERAKGNILERFSAQQFPDLHSELNLSSLELGDSALYFCASSNSRDRGYGYTFGSGTRLTVV.

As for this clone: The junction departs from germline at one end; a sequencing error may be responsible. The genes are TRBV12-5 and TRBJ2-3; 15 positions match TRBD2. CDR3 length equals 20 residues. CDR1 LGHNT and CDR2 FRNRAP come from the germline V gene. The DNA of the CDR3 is TGTGTTAGTGGTTTGGTACCGGGACTAGCGGGAGGCCCGAAACCGTATACGCAGTATTTT. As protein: CVSGLVPGLAGGPKPYTQYF.

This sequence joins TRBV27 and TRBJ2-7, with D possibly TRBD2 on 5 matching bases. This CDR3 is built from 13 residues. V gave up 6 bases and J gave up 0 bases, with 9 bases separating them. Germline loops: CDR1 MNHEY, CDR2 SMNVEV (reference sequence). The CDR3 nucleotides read TGTGCCAGCAGGAGCGGTTCCTCCTACGAGCAGTACTTC. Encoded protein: CASRSGSSYEQYF.

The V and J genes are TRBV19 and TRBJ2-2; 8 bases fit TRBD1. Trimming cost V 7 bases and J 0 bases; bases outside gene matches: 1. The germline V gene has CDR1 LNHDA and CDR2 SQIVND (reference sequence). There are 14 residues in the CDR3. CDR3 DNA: TGTGCCAGTACGGACAGGGCGAACACCGGGGAGCTGTTTTTT. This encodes CASTDRANTGELFF.